This entry describes one T cell receptor beta chain. No cognate antigen has been identified for it. A junction end diverges from the germline sequence, so it may reflect a read error. These data belong to a study of tumor-infiltrating lymphocytes in primary liver carcinoma (dated by TCRdb to 2016 to 2017). Background on the whole study: Roughly five patients with histopathologically diagnosed primary liver carcinoma underwent surgical resection in China between November 2015 and March 2016. Of the five patients (three men and two women, aged 30 to 69 years), four had hepatocellular carcinoma and one had combined HCC and intrahepatic cholangiocarcinoma. Tumors of the five patients were stage T1-T3 N0M0 with maximum diameters of about 4.2 to 10 cm. Samples yielded roughly 3.5 to 8 million productive TCRbeta reads; read depth did not differ significantly between tissue types. For each liver tumor, the study sampled five regions along with adjacent normal tissue and blood, and applied TCRbeta repertoire sequencing, expression microarrays and whole-exome sequencing. A total of 35 or so specimens from 5 patients went through TCRbeta repertoire sequencing, namely 25 tumor regions, 5 adjacent noncancerous liver tissues and 5 peripheral blood samples. Repertoires from technical replicates were highly reproducible, with mean shared-clone rates around 0.89 and correlation coefficients above 0.98.

Blood RNA was extracted from unsorted whole blood with TRIzol reagent; germline DNA came from the DNeasy Blood & Tissue kit. Patients had chronic HBV infection and were treatment-naive at sampling. Before surgery, about 4 milliliters of peripheral blood were collected into K2EDTA tubes. The CDR3 runs 14 amino acids, cysteine and phenylalanine included. CDR3 DNA is the only sequence kept; it has 42 bases, read in frame from the first base. Based on the germline V gene, the CDR1 and CDR2 sequences are SGHAT and FQNNGV. A constant-region primer and ProtoScript II reverse transcriptase were used to reverse-transcribe TCRbeta-specific cDNA from about 530 ng total RNA. The TCRbeta libraries were prepared through three rounds of nested multiplex PCR following a slightly modified ARM-PCR procedure. Each of the first two PCR rounds ran for approximately 9 cycles using multiplex TRBV1-TRBV30 forward primers together with a Cbeta reverse primer. A final 25-cycle PCR with Deep VentR polymerase added sample barcodes and Illumina adapters. Before sequencing, amplicons between 200 and 500 bp were purified from gel using a QIAquick gel extraction kit. An Illumina HiSeq 2500 was used to sequence the TCRbeta amplicons, generating 250-bp paired-end reads. From the authors' description of their analysis: Trimmomatic v0.33 was used to quality-trim the reads, and FLASH v1.2.11 was used to merge paired reads so that full CDR3 sequences could be recovered. V, D and J germline segments were assigned to the rearranged TCRbeta sequences using MiGEC v1.2.1b. Clonotype statistics and Shannon-Wiener diversity indices were computed with VDJtools v1.0.0. Except for diversity analysis, only the 250 most abundant clonotypes of each sample were used in subsequent analyses to reduce sampling bias. TCRdb handled the public reads itself, with Q25 trimming in fastp and clone calling in MiXCR, and kept productive beta chains. Duplicate CDR3 protein sequences are folded into a single record with the most common DNA and genes. The V and J calls here are based on TCRdb, not the publication. Here the sample has 330,000 or so distinct CDR3 sequences; around 60% occur a single time. The top ten clones comprise 6.5% of the sample.

The investigation overall reported the following: The top 250 clones accounted for a significantly greater share of the repertoire in tumors than in blood (p = 0.039). The study included only five patients, and the authors note findings should be validated in a larger study. Because only the TCR beta chain was sequenced and unpaired alpha chains were not captured, true repertoire diversity is likely underestimated. Bulk unsorted samples precluded comparing CD4+ and CD8+ T cell repertoires. Pairs of tumor regions showed greater repertoire overlap (mean roughly 36%) than tumor-adjacent pairs (17%) or tumor-blood pairs (approximately 14%), which is consistent with antigen-driven expansion.

This sequence was found in a middle-aged man with primary liver carcinoma and hepatitis B virus infection. Recombination connected TRBV11-2 to TRBJ2-2; 14 nucleotides in the junction match TRBD2. The sequenced sample was peripheral blood. The DNA is TGTGCCAGCGGGACTAGCGGGAGCACCGGGGAGCTGGTTTTT. Its translation reads: CASGTSGSTGELVF.